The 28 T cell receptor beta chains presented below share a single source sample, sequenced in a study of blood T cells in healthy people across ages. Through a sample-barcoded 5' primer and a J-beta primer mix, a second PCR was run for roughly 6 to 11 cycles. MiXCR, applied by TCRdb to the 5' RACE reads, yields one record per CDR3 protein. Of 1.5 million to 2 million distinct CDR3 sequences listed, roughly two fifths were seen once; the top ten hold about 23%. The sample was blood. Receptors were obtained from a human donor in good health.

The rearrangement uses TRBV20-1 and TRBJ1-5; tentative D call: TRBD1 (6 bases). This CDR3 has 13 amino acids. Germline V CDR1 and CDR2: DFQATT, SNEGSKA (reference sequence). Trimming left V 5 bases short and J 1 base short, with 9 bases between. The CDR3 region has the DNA TGCAGTGCTGAGGGGGGCAGCAATCAGCCCCAGCATTTT. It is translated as CSAEGGSNQPQHF.

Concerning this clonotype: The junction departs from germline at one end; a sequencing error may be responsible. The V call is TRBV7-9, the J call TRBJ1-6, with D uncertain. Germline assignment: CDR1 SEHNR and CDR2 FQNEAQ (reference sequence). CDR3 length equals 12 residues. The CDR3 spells CAGSSTNMPLHF. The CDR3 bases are TGTGCCGGCAGCTCGACGAACATGCCCCTCCACTTT.

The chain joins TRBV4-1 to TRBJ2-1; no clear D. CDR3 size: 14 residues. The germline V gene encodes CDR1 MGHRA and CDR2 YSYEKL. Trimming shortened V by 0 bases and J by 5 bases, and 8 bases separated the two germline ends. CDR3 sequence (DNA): TGCGCCAGCAGCCAAGACCGCCTCCACAATGAGCAGTTCTTC. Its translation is CASSQDRLHNEQFF.

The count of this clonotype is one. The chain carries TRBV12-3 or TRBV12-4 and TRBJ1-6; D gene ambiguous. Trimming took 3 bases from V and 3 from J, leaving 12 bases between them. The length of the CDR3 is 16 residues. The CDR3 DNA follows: TGTGCCAGCAGTTTTGAGCCGTTCCGCTATAATTCACCCCTCCACTTT. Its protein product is CASSFEPFRYNSPLHF.

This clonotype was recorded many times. DNA for the CDR3: TGCAGTGCTAGTGGGGGTGAGGGGGTTATCCAAGAGACCCAGTACTTC. Translated, it gives CSASGGEGVIQETQYF. The chain recombines TRBV20-1 with TRBJ2-5, with D possibly matching TRBD1 (6 bases). The CDR3 contains 16 residues. Germline CDR1 reads DFQATT; CDR2 reads SNEGSKA (reference sequence). The germline V and J ends were trimmed by 3 bases and 1 base, with 18 bases remaining between them.

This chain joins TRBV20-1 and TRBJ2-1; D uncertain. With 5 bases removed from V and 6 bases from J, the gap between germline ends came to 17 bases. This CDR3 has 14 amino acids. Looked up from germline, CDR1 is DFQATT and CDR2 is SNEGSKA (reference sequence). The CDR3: CSAATSFLFNEQFF. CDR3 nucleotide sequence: TGCAGTGCTGCAACAAGTTTCCTATTCAATGAGCAGTTCTTC.

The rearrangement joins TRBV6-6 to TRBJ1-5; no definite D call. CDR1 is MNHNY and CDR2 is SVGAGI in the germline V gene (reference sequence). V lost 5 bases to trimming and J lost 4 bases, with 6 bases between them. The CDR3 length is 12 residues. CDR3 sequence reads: CASSPANQPQHF. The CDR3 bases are TGTGCCAGCAGTCCCGCTAATCAGCCCCAGCATTTT.

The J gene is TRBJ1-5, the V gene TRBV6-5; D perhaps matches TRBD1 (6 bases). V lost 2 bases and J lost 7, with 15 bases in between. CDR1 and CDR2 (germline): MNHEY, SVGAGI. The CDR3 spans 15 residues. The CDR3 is CASSYQAGGRQPQHF. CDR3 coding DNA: TGTGCCAGCAGTTACCAAGCGGGGGGCAGGCAGCCCCAGCATTTT.

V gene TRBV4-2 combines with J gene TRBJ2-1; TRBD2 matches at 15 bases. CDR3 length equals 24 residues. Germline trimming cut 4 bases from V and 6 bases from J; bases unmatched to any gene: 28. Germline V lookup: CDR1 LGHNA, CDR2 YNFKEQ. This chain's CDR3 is CASSPFSPTNGLAGGENIVNEQFF. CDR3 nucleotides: TGTGCCAGCAGCCCTTTCTCCCCAACCAACGGACTAGCGGGGGGGGAAAACATCGTCAATGAGCAGTTCTTC.

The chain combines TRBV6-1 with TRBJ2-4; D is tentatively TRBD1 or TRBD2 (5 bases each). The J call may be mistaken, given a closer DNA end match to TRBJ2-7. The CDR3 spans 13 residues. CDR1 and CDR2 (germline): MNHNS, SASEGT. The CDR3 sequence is CASSEAGVGEQYF. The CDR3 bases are TGTGCCAGCAGTGAAGCGGGGGTTGGCGAGCAGTACTTC.

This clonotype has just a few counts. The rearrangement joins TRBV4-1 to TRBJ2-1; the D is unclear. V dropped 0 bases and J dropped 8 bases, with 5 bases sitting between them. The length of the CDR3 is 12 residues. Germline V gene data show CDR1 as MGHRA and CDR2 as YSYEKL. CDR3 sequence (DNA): TGCGCCAGCAGCCAAGAGGTCCATGAGCAGTTCTTC. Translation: CASSQEVHEQFF.

In DNA form, the CDR3 reads TGTGCCTGGAGTTCTGGGGGTAGAAACATTCAGTACTTC. Amino acids: CAWSSGGRNIQYF. The chain uses TRBV30 and TRBJ2-4; D possibly uses TRBD1 or TRBD2 (5 bases each). The germline V and J ends were trimmed by 2 bases and 6 bases, with 11 bases remaining between them. Per the germline V gene, CDR1 is GTSNPN and CDR2 is SVGIG (reference sequence). CDR3 length: 13 residues.

The CDR3 is CSARDPEQGVYNSPLHF. In DNA form, the CDR3 reads TGCAGTGCTAGAGACCCGGAGCAGGGTGTTTATAATTCACCCCTCCACTTT. The V and J genes are TRBV20-1 and TRBJ1-6; tentatively, D is TRBD1 (5 bases). This CDR3 region has 17 residues. CDR1 and CDR2 (germline): DFQATT, SNEGSKA (reference sequence). Between the trimmed V and J ends, which lost 0 bases and 4 bases, there was a span of 16 bases.

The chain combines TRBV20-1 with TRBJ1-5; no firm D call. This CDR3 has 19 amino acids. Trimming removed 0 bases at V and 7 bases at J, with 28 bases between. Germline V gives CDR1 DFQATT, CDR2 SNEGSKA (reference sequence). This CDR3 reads CSARDLRRAGGQQDQPQHF. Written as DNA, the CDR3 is TGCAGTGCTAGAGATCTACGCCGAGCCGGAGGGCAGCAGGACCAGCCCCAGCATTTT.

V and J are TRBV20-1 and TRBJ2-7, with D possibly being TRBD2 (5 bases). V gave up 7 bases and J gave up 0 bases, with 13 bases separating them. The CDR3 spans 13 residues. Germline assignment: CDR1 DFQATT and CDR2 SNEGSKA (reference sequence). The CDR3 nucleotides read TGCAGTGTACCACCTGGGAGCTCCTACGAGCAGTACTTC. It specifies CSVPPGSSYEQYF.

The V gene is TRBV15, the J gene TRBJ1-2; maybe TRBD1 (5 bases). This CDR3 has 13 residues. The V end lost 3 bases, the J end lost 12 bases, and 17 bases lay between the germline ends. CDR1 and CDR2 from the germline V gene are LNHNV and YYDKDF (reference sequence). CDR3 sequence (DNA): TGTGCCACCAGCAGCCACCTTTTGGGGCCGCACACCTTC. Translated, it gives CATSSHLLGPHTF. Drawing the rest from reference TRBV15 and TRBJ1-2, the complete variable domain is DAMVIQNPRYQVTQFGKPVTLSCSQTLNHNVMYWYQQKSSQAPKLLFHYYDKDFNNEADTPDNFQSRRPNTSFCFLDIRSPGLGDTAMYLCATSSHLLGPHTFGSGTRLTVV.

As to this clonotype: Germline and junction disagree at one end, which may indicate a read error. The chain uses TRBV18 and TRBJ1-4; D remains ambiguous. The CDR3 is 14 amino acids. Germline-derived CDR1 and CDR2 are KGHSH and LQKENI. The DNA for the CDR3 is TGTGCCAGCTCGACCATGAAAACTAATGAAAGACTGTTTTTT. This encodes CASSTMKTNERLFF.

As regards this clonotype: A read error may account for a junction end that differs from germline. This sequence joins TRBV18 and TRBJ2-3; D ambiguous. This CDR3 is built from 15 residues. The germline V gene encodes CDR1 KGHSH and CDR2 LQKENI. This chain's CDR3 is CASSPRIPYTDAQYF. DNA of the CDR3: TGTGCCAGCTCACCAAGGATACCCTACACAGATGCGCAGTATTTT.

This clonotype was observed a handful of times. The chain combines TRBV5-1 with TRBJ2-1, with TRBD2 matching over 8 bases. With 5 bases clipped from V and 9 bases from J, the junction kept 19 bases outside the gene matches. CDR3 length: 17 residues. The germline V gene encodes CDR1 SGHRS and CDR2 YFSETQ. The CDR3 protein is CASSVFRAGVTLGEQFF. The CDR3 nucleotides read TGCGCCAGCAGTGTCTTTCGAGCGGGGGTCACGTTGGGTGAGCAGTTCTTC.

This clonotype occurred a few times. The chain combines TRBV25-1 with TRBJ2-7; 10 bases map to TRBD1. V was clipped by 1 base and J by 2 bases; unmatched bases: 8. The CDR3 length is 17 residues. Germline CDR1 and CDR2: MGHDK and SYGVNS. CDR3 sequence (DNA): TGTGCCAGCAGTGAATTGGGGTCCGGGACAGGGGCCTACGAGCAGTACTTC. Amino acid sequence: CASSELGSGTGAYEQYF.

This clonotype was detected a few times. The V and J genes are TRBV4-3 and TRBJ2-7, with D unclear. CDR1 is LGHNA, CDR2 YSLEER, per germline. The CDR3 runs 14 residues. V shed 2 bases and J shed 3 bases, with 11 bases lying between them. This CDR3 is CASSQSRIFYEQYF. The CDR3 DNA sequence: TGCGCCAGCAGCCAATCGCGAATCTTCTACGAGCAGTACTTC.

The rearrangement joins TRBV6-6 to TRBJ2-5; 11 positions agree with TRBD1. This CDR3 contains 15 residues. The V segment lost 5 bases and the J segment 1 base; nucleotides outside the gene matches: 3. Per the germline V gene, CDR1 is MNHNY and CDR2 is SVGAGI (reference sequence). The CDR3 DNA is TGTGCCAGCAGTCGGGACAGGGGGAGCCAAGAGACCCAGTACTTC. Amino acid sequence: CASSRDRGSQETQYF.

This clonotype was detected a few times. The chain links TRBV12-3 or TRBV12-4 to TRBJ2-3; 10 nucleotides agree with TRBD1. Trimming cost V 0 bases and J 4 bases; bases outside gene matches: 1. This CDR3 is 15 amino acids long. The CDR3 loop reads CASSLADRGPDTQYF. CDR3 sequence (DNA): TGTGCCAGCAGTTTAGCCGACAGGGGGCCAGATACGCAGTATTTT.

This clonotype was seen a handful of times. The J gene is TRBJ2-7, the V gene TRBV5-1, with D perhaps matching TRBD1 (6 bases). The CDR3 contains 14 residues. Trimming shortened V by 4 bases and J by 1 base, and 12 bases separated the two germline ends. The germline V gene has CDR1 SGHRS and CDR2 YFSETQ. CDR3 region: CASSPEDRSYEQYF. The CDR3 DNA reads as TGCGCCAGCAGCCCAGAGGACAGATCCTACGAGCAGTACTTC. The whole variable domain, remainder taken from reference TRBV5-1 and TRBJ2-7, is KAGVTQTPRYLIKTRGQQVTLSCSPISGHRSVSWYQQTPGQGLQFLFEYFSETQRNKGNFPGRFSGRQFSNSRSEMNVSTLELGDSALYLCASSPEDRSYEQYFGPGTRLTVT.

CDR3 amino acids: CASSVGAGGEETQYF. CDR3 nucleotides: TGTGCCAGCAGTGTAGGAGCGGGGGGGGAAGAGACCCAGTACTTC. V and J are TRBV2 and TRBJ2-5; 10 bases are a match to TRBD2. The germline gives CDR1 SNHLY, CDR2 FYNNEI. CDR3 length: 15 residues. Trimming took 4 bases from V and 3 from J; bases not matched to a gene: 5.

The CDR3 spells CASNSPASGGASYNEQFF. The CDR3 DNA reads TGTGCCAGCAACTCCCCTGCTAGCGGGGGGGCTTCCTACAATGAGCAGTTCTTC. The chain joins TRBV7-9 to TRBJ2-1; 12 positions match TRBD2. This CDR3 comprises 18 residues. Trimming at V came to 7 bases and at J to 1 base, leaving 11 bases not matched to a gene. The germline CDR1 and CDR2 sequences are SEHNR and FQNEAQ (reference sequence).

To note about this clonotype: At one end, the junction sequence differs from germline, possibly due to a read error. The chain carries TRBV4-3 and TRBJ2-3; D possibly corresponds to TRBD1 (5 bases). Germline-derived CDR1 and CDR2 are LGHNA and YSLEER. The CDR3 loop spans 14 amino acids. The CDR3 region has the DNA TGCGCCAGCAGCCAAGATGCCCGCACAGGTACGCAGTATTTT. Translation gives CASSQDARTGTQYF.

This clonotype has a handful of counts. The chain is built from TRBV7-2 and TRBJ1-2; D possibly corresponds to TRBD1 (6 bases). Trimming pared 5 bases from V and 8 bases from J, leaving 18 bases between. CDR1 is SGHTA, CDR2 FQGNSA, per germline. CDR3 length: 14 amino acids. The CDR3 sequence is CASSPTLAGEGYTF. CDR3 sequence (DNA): TGTGCCAGCAGCCCGACTCTGGCAGGGGAAGGCTACACCTTC.